This TCR beta chain was identified in a study of T-cell reconstitution after alpha-beta-depleted transplantation in children. General study results and limits: After one year, T-cell counts and TCRbeta diversity mostly came from new T cells. Two months or so post-transplant, alpha-beta T cells reportedly derived from several hundred expanded graft clones.

The CDR3 has 13 residues. V lost 7 bases and J lost 2, with 14 bases in between. From germline, CDR1 is DFQATT and CDR2 SNEGSKA (reference sequence). On this clonotype: Its antigen is undetermined.

During its preparation, the TCRbeta library received unique molecular identifiers. Each CDR3 protein is one row after TCRdb ran MiXCR on the PCR reads. The sample has 440,000 or so distinct CDR3 sequences, 43% seen once. This sequence originates from a girl aged 2-10 years with aplastic anemia, due to receive a stem cell transplant. V usage is TRBV20-1 and J usage is TRBJ2-5; D is uncertain. Sample: PBMCs, taken before TCRalphabeta/CD19-depleted stem cell transplant. The CDR3 DNA follows: TGCAGTGTCGGGTTACGGATTCAAGAGACCCAGTACTTC. Amino acids: CSVGLRIQETQYF.